This TCR beta chain was documented in a study of beta chain features in type 1 diabetes. Notes on the study in general: Patients showed naive, central memory and Treg TCRB repertoires that appeared more similar than those of healthy donors. Reads derived from cDNA could over-represent cells showing high TCR expression.

Sequencing targeted expressed TCRB transcripts, as all isolated RNA had been reverse transcribed. The repertoire was sequenced with immunoSEQ multiplex PCR; TCRdb's copy has only in-frame clones and lacks some. Of fewer than 200,000 clones listed, approximately 8.1% are singletons. On this clone: What it recognizes is unknown.

V lost 2 bases and J lost 2, with 9 bases in between. The CDR3 has 14 residues. Germline values: CDR1 KGHSY, CDR2 FQNENV. The genes are TRBV16 and TRBJ1-2; D is unresolved. The sequenced material came from central memory CD4+ T cells from blood. The sequence came from a man younger than 35 in good health. The CDR3 region is CASSQGGENYGYTF. In DNA form, the CDR3 reads TGTGCCAGCAGCCAAGGCGGGGAAAACTATGGCTACACCTTC. The full variable domain, in which reference TRBV16 and TRBJ1-2 provide the parts outside the CDR3, is GEEVAQTPKHLVRGEGQKAKLYCAPIKGHSYVFWYQQVLKNEFKFLISFQNENVFDETGMPKERFSAKCLPNSPCSLEIQATKLEDSAVYFCASSQGGENYGYTFGSGTRLTVV.